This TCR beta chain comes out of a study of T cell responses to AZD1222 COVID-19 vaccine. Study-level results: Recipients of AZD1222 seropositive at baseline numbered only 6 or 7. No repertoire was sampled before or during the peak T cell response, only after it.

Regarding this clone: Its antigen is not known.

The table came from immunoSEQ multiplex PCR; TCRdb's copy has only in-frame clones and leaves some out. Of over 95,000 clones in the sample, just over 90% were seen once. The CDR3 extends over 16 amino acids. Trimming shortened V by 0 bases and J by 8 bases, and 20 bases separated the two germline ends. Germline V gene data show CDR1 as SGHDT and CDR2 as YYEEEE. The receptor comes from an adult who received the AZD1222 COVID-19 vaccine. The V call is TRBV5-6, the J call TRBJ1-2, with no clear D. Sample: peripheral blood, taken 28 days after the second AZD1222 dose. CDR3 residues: CASSLEKDPTRRGYTF. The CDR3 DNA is TGTGCCAGCAGCTTGGAAAAGGACCCCACCCGGCGCGGCTACACCTTC. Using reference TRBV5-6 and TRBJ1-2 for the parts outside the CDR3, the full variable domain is DAGVTQSPTHLIKTRGQQVTLRCSPKSGHDTVSWYQQALGQGPQFIFQYYEEEERQRGNFPDRFSGHQFPNYSSELNVNALLLGDSALYLCASSLEKDPTRRGYTFGSGTRLTVV.